This TCR beta chain was recovered during a study of CD8+CD57+ T cells in acquired aplastic anemia. Looking at the study overall: Sorted CD4+ and CD8+ cells yielded roughly 3.4 ug of DNA on average. Regarding the study as a whole: It was found that 25 to 35 CD8+ CDR3 sequences were shared between patients and controls.

In regard to this clonotype: Its antigen is unknown.

CD8+CD57+ cell expansion, shown by flow cytometry, had occurred in the patients selected for sequencing. Genomic DNA provided the template from which TCR beta VDJ and CDR3 profiles were obtained. TCRdb analysed the reads with MiXCR anew, one entry per CDR3 protein. The data show around 430,000 distinct CDR3 sequences, roughly 34% seen once. The germline V gene has CDR1 MNHEY and CDR2 SVGAGI. J gave up 10 bases and V 3 bases, and 13 bases lay outside the gene matches. This CDR3 is 15 amino acids long. The source material was sorted CD4+, CD8+, or CD8+CD57+ T cells (not recorded which) from PBMCs. The V call is TRBV6-5, the J call TRBJ1-2; 8 bases are a match to TRBD1. This clonotype was obtained from a human donor with aplastic anemia. The CDR3 loop is CASSYRTQGAFDYTF. As DNA, the CDR3 is TGTGCCAGCAGTTATCGGACCCAGGGGGCCTTTGACTACACCTTC.